This T cell receptor beta chain emerged from a study of blood T cell repertoires in COVID-19. This CDR3 is 17 amino acids long. V shed 4 bases and J shed 3 bases, with 23 bases lying between them. CDR1 is SGHNT, CDR2 YYREEE, per germline (reference sequence). TCRdb's copy holds only in-frame clones and misses some; the assay was immunoSEQ multiplex PCR. The sample includes some 250,000 clones, 88% of them seen just once. Specimen: peripheral blood. The chain joins TRBV5-4 to TRBJ2-7; the D gene is possibly TRBD1 (7 bases). This TCR derives from a human donor in a cohort sampled during active COVID-19. The CDR3 region is CASSPSDGGTGDYEQYF. The CDR3 nucleotides read TGTGCCAGCAGCCCATCGGACGGGGGCACAGGGGACTACGAGCAGTACTTC.